This T cell receptor beta chain was recovered during a study of T cell changes during pregnancy in multiple sclerosis. Method: immunoSEQ multiplex PCR; TCRdb's copy keeps in-frame clones and lacks some. The sample yields 20,000 or so clones, more than 75% seen once. V lost 5 bases, J lost 7 bases, and 20 bases lay in between. CDR1 is SEHNR, CDR2 FQNEAQ, per germline (reference sequence). The CDR3 spans 15 residues. The sequenced sample was CD8+ T cells from peripheral blood mononuclear cells, obtained in the third trimester of pregnancy. The TCR was taken from a female donor in good health, enrolled as a control in a pregnancy study. The V call is TRBV7-9, the J call TRBJ1-1, with TRBD1 as a possible D gene (5 bases). The CDR3 loop is CASSPAGTSGGEAFF. The CDR3 coding sequence is TGTGCCAGCAGCCCTGCCGGGACTTCCGGGGGTGAAGCTTTCTTT.